This TCR beta chain was observed in a study of cytomegalovirus exposure and HLA in healthy donors. Whole-study context: Among the 400 or so donors who were genotyped, about 84% fell in the genetic ancestry cluster that is associated with self-reported Caucasian donors. General study findings and limits: A prior analysis recorded that most TCR beta V segments were productive about 87% or about 30% of the time.

Concerning this clone itself: Antigen: not known.

The study ran its PCR with 60 Vbeta and 13 Jbeta primers. TCRdb's copy holds only in-frame clones and misses some; the assay was immunoSEQ multiplex PCR. The sample has some 130,000 clones, around 80% seen once. Germline CDR1 and CDR2: SGHVS and FNYEAQ. The CDR3 totals 16 residues. J lost 2 bases, V lost 5 bases, and 7 bases had no gene match. Regarding donors, all were healthy bone marrow donors. Sequenced: PBMCs. The rearrangement uses TRBV7-6 and TRBJ2-3; 10 positions match TRBD2. The source is a man aged 25-40 years in good health. The CDR3 protein is CASSPGTSVPTDTQYF. The CDR3 DNA sequence: TGTGCCAGCAGCCCCGGGACTAGCGTCCCCACAGATACGCAGTATTTT.